This T cell receptor (beta chain) was retrieved from a study of human T cells and chemical hapten exposure. Overall study context: TCR yield per sample varied, mainly due to pooled library volumes. Findings of the study overall: Counts of expanded TCRs at PT1 were positively correlated with patch test score.

TCRdb reanalysed the RACE reads using MiXCR and keeps one entry per CDR3 protein. Found here are 85,000 to 100,000 distinct CDR3 sequences, roughly a tenth of them singletons; the top ten hold under 4%. As to time point: pre-sensitization, week 0. Treatment meaning: therapeutic diphenylcyclopropenone sensitization with weekly scalp DPC. The germline V gene has CDR1 MGHDK and CDR2 SYGVNS. Trimming cost V 3 bases and J 3 bases; bases outside gene matches: 7. This CDR3 is 16 amino acids long. Remarks on this clonotype: The antigen is undetermined.

This receptor was obtained from a woman between 55 and 75 years old with alopecia areata. Some clones in this sample may be carry-over from other donors' samples. V gene TRBV25-1 combines with J gene TRBJ1-4, with 7 bases fitting TRBD1. The sequencing used whole blood, collected in connection with sensitization to the hapten diphenylcyclopropenone (DPC). The CDR3 bases are TGTGCCAGCAGTGAGGTACAGGGGTTTCCTAATGAAAAACTGTTTTTT. Its translation: CASSEVQGFPNEKLFF.